A single sample is the source of the 27 T cell receptor beta chains below, sequenced in a study of CD8+ T cells in alopecia areata. Documented treatment: oral pan-JAK inhibitor, 5-10 mg twice daily. cDNA prepared by RNA extraction and subsequent reverse transcription served as the template for sequencing. The assay was immunoSEQ multiplex PCR, and TCRdb's table has in-frame clones only and misses some. The sample records fewer than 250,000 clones, less than 70% being singletons. The sequences come from CD4+ T cells sorted from blood, collected around week 50, from a patient treated with tofacitinib. Receptor source: a human donor with alopecia areata.

This clone has a handful of counts. V is TRBV11-3 and J is TRBJ2-3; 8 nucleotides align to TRBD1. CDR3 length equals 14 residues. V was clipped by 10 bases and J by 1 base; unmatched bases: 7. Germline V lookup: CDR1 SGHNT, CDR2 YENEEA. CDR3 loop: CATKKDRGTDTQYF. The CDR3 DNA is TGTGCCACCAAAAAGGACAGGGGCACAGATACGCAGTATTTT.

V gene TRBV4-3 combines with J gene TRBJ2-2; D is unclear. The length of the CDR3 is 14 residues. Germline CDR1 LGHNA, CDR2 YSLEER. V lost 2 bases, J lost 1 base, and 5 bases lay in between. The CDR3 reads CASSQLVNTGELFF. CDR3 sequence (DNA): TGCGCCAGCAGCCAACTAGTGAACACCGGGGAGCTGTTTTTT.

This chain uses TRBV5-4 with TRBJ2-7, with a tentative D call TRBD2 (6 bases). Germline V CDR1 and CDR2: SGHNT, YYREEE (reference sequence). The CDR3 runs to 14 residues. The V and J ends lost 4 bases and 2 bases respectively, with 13 bases between them. CDR3 nucleotide sequence: TGTGCCAGCAGCCGCAGGGACTTCCCCTACGAGCAGTACTTC. It translates to CASSRRDFPYEQYF.

The rearrangement links TRBV30 to TRBJ2-1; D not resolved. Between the trimmed V and J ends, which lost 0 bases and 8 bases, there was a span of 8 bases. Germline V gene lookup returns CDR1 GTSNPN and CDR2 SVGIG (reference sequence). The CDR3 is 12 amino acids. CDR3 loop: CAWSVRRDEQFF. The CDR3 DNA is TGTGCCTGGAGTGTTCGGCGCGATGAGCAGTTCTTC.

The chain combines TRBV30 with TRBJ1-1; D uncertain. From germline, CDR1 is GTSNPN and CDR2 SVGIG (reference sequence). Trimming removed 5 bases from V and 7 bases from J, with 8 bases in between. The CDR3 extends over 10 amino acids. CDR3 sequence (DNA): TGTGCCTGGGTCCAGGTTGAAGCTTTCTTT. This encodes CAWVQVEAFF.

This chain joins TRBV4-3 and TRBJ1-6; D is uncertain. V was pared by 0 bases and J by 9 bases, with 9 bases between. This CDR3 is built from 14 residues. The germline CDR1 and CDR2 sequences are LGHNA and YSLEER. The CDR3 reads CASSQDLGSSPLHF. The CDR3 nucleotides read TGCGCCAGCAGCCAAGATTTGGGGAGTTCACCCCTCCACTTT.

The genes are TRBV6-6 and TRBJ1-1; D is unresolved. The V gene lost 5 bases and the J gene lost 1 base, with 11 bases spanning the gap. The germline V gene has CDR1 MNHNY and CDR2 SVGAGI (reference sequence). CDR3 size: 14 residues. The CDR3 DNA reads as TGTGCCAGCAGTATGGGGTCTGCGAACACTGAAGCTTTCTTT. As protein: CASSMGSANTEAFF.

CDR3 coding DNA: TGTGCCAGCAGGGGCGGGGGACGGATGTACAATGAGCAGTTCTTC. This sequence encodes CASRGGGRMYNEQFF. The chain has TRBV2 and TRBJ2-1, with 7 bases identical to TRBD2. V was clipped by 6 bases and J by 4 bases; unmatched bases: 9. The germline CDR1 and CDR2 sequences are SNHLY and FYNNEI. The CDR3 totals 15 residues.

The gene calls are TRBV2 and TRBJ1-6; TRBD1 might be the D (5 bases). CDR3 length: 12 amino acids. Germline lookup yields CDR1 SNHLY and CDR2 FYNNEI. The V and J ends lost 6 bases and 9 bases respectively, with 9 bases between them. In nucleotides, the CDR3 is TGTGCCAGCAGGGGGGATAGTTCACCCCTCCACTTT. Translation gives CASRGDSSPLHF.

This chain links TRBV7-8 with TRBJ1-2; 10 nucleotides agree with TRBD1. This CDR3 has 14 residues. Per germline, CDR1 SGHVS and CDR2 FQNEAQ. V shed 5 bases and J 4 bases; nucleotides not matched to a gene: 4. CDR3 sequence: CASSPGQGTYGYTF. CDR3 DNA: TGTGCCAGCAGCCCGGGACAGGGGACCTATGGCTACACCTTC.

V and J are TRBV7-8 and TRBJ2-5; D call uncertain. Trimming removed 5 bases at V and 5 bases at J, with 9 bases between. The CDR3 totals 12 residues. Germline assignment: CDR1 SGHVS and CDR2 FQNEAQ. CDR3 residues: CASSHVWETQYF. The CDR3, as DNA: TGTGCCAGCAGCCACGTCTGGGAGACCCAGTACTTC.

This clone showed up just a few times. This sequence joins TRBV7-6 and TRBJ2-7, with D uncertain. V gave up 5 bases and J gave up 3 bases, with 8 bases separating them. The CDR3 is 12 amino acids. Looked up from germline, CDR1 is SGHVS and CDR2 is FNYEAQ. For the CDR3, the DNA is TGTGCCAGCAGCGACGATATCTACGAGCAGTACTTC. Translation gives CASSDDIYEQYF.

The gene calls are TRBV7-8 and TRBJ1-5; the D is unclear. The CDR3 has 16 residues. Germline-derived CDR1 and CDR2 are SGHVS and FQNEAQ. V was pared by 3 bases and J by 5 bases, with 17 bases between. CDR3 bases: TGTGCCAGCAGCTTGAGCTCGAACAGCGCCTATCAGCCCCAGCATTTT. Amino acids: CASSLSSNSAYQPQHF.

This clone was counted between two and nine times. This chain joins TRBV29-1 and TRBJ2-7, with 10 positions matching TRBD1. J was trimmed by 5 bases and V by 6 bases; bases with no gene match: 4. CDR3 length: 12 amino acids. Germline assignment: CDR1 SQVTM and CDR2 ANQGSEA. The CDR3 DNA reads as TGCAGCGTGGCCGGGACAGGGGACGAGCAGTACTTC. It codes for CSVAGTGDEQYF.

The V gene is TRBV29-1, the J gene TRBJ2-7, with 7 bases matching TRBD1. The V gene's germline CDR1 is SQVTM and CDR2 ANQGSEA. This CDR3 spans 13 amino acids. V trimming: 4 bases; J trimming: 5 bases; junction bases outside the gene matches: 8. Here the CDR3 reads CSVATGRGDEQYF. The DNA of the CDR3 is TGCAGCGTTGCGACAGGGCGAGGGGACGAGCAGTACTTC.

The chain links TRBV2 to TRBJ2-3; 8 bases fit TRBD1. Unmatched junction bases numbered 7, after V lost 6 bases and J lost 2 bases. CDR1 SNHLY and CDR2 FYNNEI come from the germline V gene. The CDR3 totals 15 residues. CDR3 DNA: TGTGCCAGCAGAGAAAGACAGGGGACCACAGATACGCAGTATTTT. Its translation is CASRERQGTTDTQYF.

This clone has a single count. Other nucleotide sequences from this sample produce the same CDR3. This chain uses TRBV29-1 with TRBJ2-7; possibly TRBD2 for D (6 bases). From germline, CDR1 is SQVTM and CDR2 ANQGSEA. V lost 4 bases and J lost 1, with 8 bases in between. The CDR3 totals 12 residues. The CDR3 here is CSVGLGSYEQYF. The CDR3 DNA follows: TGCAGCGTTGGACTAGGGTCCTACGAGCAGTACTTC.

This clone was found a few times. The chain recombines TRBV15 with TRBJ2-1, with 8 bases fitting TRBD2. The ends lost 6 bases at V and 1 base at J; junction bases unmatched: 8. CDR1 and CDR2 from the germline V gene are LNHNV and YYDKDF (reference sequence). The CDR3 sequence is 16 residues long. The CDR3 sequence: CATSDGGGPSYNEQFF. The CDR3 DNA is TGTGCCACCAGTGACGGCGGGGGGCCATCCTACAATGAGCAGTTCTTC.

DNA of the CDR3: TGCAGCGTTGAAAAAGAGACCCAGTACTTC. Protein product: CSVEKETQYF. The genes are TRBV29-1 and TRBJ2-5; no firm D call. The CDR3 totals 10 residues. V lost 2 bases to trimming and J lost 3 bases, with 1 base between them. Germline V CDR1 and CDR2: SQVTM, ANQGSEA.

There are a few counts of this clone. The V gene is TRBV7-2, the J gene TRBJ2-1; TRBD1 aligns across 9 bases. The CDR3 consists of 15 residues. The junction had 9 bases not matched to a gene; V was cut back by 5 bases and J by 7 bases. Germline V gene data show CDR1 as SGHTA and CDR2 as FQGNSA. The CDR3 sequence: CASSPDRGRGNEQFF. CDR3 bases: TGTGCCAGCAGCCCGGACAGGGGAAGGGGGAATGAGCAGTTCTTC.

The V and J genes are TRBV25-1 and TRBJ2-3, with D tentatively TRBD2 (7 bases). Trimming took off 3 bases at V and 2 bases at J, with 12 bases between the two ends. Per the germline V gene, CDR1 is MGHDK and CDR2 is SYGVNS. The CDR3 has 15 amino acids. CDR3 residues: CASSDAGAHTDTQYF. In DNA form, the CDR3 reads TGTGCCAGCAGTGATGCGGGGGCACACACAGATACGCAGTATTTT.

This chain joins TRBV6-5 and TRBJ2-5; D possibly corresponds to TRBD2 (6 bases). CDR3 size: 14 residues. The V end was cut by 4 bases, the J end by 5 bases, with 14 bases between. From germline, CDR1 is MNHEY and CDR2 SVGAGI. The CDR3 nucleotides read TGTGCCAGCAGTTGGGACTGGGGGGTGGAGACCCAGTACTTC. Translating gives CASSWDWGVETQYF.

V is TRBV2 and J is TRBJ1-6; D remains ambiguous. The CDR3 is made up of 13 amino acids. Per the germline V gene, CDR1 is SNHLY and CDR2 is FYNNEI. V was pared by 4 bases and J by 7 bases, with 8 bases between. The CDR3 loop reads CASSVADNSPLHF. Written as DNA, the CDR3 is TGTGCCAGCAGTGTGGCAGACAATTCACCCCTCCACTTT.

The chain combines TRBV30 with TRBJ2-7; 8 bases match TRBD2. Trimming removed 2 bases from V and 13 bases from J; junction bases left unmatched: 7. Per the germline V gene, CDR1 is GTSNPN and CDR2 is SVGIG (reference sequence). This CDR3 contains 11 residues. This chain's CDR3 is CAWSNRGGLYF. Here the CDR3 DNA reads TGTGCCTGGAGTAACCGGGGGGGCCTATACTTC.

The rearrangement links TRBV7-8 to TRBJ1-2; D is unclear. CDR1 SGHVS and CDR2 FQNEAQ come from the germline V gene. This CDR3 region has 14 residues. Trimming removed 1 base from V and 4 bases from J, with 10 bases in between. Here the CDR3 reads CASSLGGEGYGYTF. CDR3 nucleotide sequence: TGTGCCAGCAGCTTAGGCGGGGAGGGCTATGGCTACACCTTC. The whole variable domain, filled in from reference TRBV7-8 and TRBJ1-2, reads GAGVSQSPRYKVAKRGQDVALRCDPISGHVSLFWYQQALGQGPEFLTYFQNEAQLDKSGLPSDRFFAERPEGSVSTLKIQRTQQEDSAVYLCASSLGGEGYGYTFGSGTRLTVV.

The CDR3, as DNA: TGTGCCTGGAGTGTCCGACAGCTCTATGGCTACACCTTC. Translated: CAWSVRQLYGYTF. The chain links TRBV30 to TRBJ1-2; TRBD1 might be the D (5 bases). V lost 0 bases to trimming and J lost 4 bases, with 9 bases between them. Germline V gives CDR1 GTSNPN, CDR2 SVGIG (reference sequence). This CDR3 region has 13 residues.

J is TRBJ1-1 and V is TRBV29-1; 9 nucleotides match TRBD1. The CDR3 extends over 17 amino acids. Trimming at V came to 4 bases and at J to 0 bases, leaving 12 bases not matched to a gene. Germline V gives CDR1 SQVTM, CDR2 ANQGSEA. The CDR3 protein is CSVANKFGQGMNTEAFF. DNA of the CDR3: TGCAGCGTTGCCAATAAATTTGGACAGGGGATGAACACTGAAGCTTTCTTT.